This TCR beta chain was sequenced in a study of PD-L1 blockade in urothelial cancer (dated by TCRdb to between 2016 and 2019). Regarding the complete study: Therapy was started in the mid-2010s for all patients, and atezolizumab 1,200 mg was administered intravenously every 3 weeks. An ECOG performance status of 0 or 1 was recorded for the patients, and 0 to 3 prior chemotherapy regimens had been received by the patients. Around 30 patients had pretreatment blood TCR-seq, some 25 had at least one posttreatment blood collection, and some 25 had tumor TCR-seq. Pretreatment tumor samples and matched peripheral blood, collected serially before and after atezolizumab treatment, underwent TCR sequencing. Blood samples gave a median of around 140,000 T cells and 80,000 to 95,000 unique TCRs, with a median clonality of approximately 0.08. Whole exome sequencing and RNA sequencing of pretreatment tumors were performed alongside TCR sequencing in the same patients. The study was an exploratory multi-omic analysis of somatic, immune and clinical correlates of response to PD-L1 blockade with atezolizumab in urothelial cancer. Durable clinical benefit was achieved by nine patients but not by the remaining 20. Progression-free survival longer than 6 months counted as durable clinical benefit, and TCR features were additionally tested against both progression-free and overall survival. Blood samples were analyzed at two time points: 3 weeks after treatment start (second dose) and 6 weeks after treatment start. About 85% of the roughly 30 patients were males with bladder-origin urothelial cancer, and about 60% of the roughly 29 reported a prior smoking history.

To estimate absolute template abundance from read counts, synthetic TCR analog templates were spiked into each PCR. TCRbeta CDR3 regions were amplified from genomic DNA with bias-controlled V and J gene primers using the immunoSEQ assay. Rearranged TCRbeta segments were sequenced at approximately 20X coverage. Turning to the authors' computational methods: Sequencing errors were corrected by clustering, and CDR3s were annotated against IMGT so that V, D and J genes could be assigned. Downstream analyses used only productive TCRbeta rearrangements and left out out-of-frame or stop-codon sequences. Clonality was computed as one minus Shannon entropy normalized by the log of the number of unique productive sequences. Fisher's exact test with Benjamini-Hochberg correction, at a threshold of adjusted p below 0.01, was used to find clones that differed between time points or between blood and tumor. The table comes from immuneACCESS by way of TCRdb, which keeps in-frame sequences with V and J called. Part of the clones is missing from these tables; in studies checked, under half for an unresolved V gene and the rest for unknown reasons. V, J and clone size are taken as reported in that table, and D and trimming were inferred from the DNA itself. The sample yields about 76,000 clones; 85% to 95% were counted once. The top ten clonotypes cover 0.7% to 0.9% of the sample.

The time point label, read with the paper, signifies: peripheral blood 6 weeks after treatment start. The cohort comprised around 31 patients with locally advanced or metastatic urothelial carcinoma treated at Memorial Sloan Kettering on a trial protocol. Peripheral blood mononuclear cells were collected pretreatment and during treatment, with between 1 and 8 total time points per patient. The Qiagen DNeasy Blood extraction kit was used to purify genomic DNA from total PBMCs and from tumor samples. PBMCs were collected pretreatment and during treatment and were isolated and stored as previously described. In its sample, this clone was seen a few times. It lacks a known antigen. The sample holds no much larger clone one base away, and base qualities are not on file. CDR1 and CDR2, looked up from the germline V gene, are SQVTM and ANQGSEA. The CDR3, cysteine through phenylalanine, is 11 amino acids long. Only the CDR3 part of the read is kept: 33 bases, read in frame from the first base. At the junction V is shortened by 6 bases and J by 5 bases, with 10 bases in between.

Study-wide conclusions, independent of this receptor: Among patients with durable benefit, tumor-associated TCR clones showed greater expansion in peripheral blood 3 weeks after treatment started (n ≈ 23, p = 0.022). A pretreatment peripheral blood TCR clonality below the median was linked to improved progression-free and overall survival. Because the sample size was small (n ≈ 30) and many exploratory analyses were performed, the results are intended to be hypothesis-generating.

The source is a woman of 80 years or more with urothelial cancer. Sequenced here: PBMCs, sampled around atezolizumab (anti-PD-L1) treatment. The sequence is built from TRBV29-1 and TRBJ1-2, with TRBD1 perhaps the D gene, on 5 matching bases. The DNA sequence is TGCAGCGTCCCGGGGGGATATGGCTACACCTTC. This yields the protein CSVPGGYGYTF.